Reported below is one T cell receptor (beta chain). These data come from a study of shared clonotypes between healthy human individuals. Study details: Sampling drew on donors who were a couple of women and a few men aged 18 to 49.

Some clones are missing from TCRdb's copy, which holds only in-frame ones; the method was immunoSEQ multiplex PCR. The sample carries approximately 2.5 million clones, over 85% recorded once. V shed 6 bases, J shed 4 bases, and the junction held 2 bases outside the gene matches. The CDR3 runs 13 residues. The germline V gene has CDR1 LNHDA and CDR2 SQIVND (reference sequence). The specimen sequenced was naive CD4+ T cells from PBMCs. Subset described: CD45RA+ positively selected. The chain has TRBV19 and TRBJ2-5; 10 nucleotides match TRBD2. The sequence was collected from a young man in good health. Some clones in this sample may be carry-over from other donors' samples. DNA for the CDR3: TGTGCCAGTAGCCGACTAGCGGGAGAGACCCAGTACTTC. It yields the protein CASSRLAGETQYF.